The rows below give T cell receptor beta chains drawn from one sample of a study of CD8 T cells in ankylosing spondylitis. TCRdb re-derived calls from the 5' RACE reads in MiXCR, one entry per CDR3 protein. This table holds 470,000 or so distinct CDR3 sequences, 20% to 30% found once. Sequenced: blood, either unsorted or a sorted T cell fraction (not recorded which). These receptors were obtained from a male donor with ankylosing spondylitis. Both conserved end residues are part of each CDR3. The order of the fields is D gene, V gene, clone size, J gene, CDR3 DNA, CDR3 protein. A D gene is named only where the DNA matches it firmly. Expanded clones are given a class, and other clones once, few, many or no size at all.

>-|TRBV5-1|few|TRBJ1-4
TGCGCCAGCAGCTCTCAGGGGAATTCTAATGAAAAACTGTTTTTT
CASSSQGNSNEKLFF
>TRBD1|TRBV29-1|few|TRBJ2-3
TGCAGCGTTGGTAGGGGGCAGGCAGATACGCAGTATTTT
CSVGRGQADTQYF
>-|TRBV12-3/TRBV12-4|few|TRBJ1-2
TGTGCCAGCAGTTTAGACCCAGAATCTTATGGCTACACCTTC
CASSLDPESYGYTF
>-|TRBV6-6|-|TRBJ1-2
TGTGCCAGCAGACCCGGTTGGAACTATGGCTACACCTTC
CASRPGWNYGYTF
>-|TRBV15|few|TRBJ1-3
TGTGCCACCAGCAGAGATCTCACAGACTCTGGAAACACCATATATTTT
CATSRDLTDSGNTIYF
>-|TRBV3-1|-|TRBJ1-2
TGTGCCAGCAGCCGCCCGGGACCCCCGATTTATGGCTACACCTTC
CASSRPGPPIYGYTF
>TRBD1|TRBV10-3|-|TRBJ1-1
TGTGCCATCAGTGAGCGGGGACAGGGCAAAACCCCGAACACTGAAGCTTTCTTT
CAISERGQGKTPNTEAFF
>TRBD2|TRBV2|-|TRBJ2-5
TGTGCCAGCAGTGAAGCAAAGACTAGCGGGACAGAGACCCAGTACTTC
CASSEAKTSGTETQYF
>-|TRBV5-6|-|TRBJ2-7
TGTGCCAGCAGCTTGGTGATTGGGTCGGCTAGCGTGATAAGCTACGAGCAGTACTTC
CASSLVIGSASVISYEQYF
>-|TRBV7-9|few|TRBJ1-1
TGTGCCAGCAGCCCAAGCACGGGGTTGGGTGCTTTCTTT
CASSPSTGLGAFF
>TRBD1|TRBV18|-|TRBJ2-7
TGTGCCAGCTCACCTCAGGGGGCCCTCCACGAGCAGTACTTC
CASSPQGALHEQYF
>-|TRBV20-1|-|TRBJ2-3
TGCAGTGCGATCGGGTGGGAGGGCACAGATACGCAGTATTTT
CSAIGWEGTDTQYF
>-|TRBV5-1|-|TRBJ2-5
TGCGCCAGCAGCTTGCGGGTTAAAGAGACCCAGTACTTC
CASSLRVKETQYF
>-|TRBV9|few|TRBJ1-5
TGTGCCAGCAGCGTAGGGCAGCTTCAAAGCAATCAGCCCCAGCATTTT
CASSVGQLQSNQPQHF
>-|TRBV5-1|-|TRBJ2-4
TGCGCCAGCAGCTTCTCGACAGGCCCCGAAAACATTCAGTACTTC
CASSFSTGPENIQYF
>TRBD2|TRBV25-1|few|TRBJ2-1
TGTGCCAGCAGTGAATCCCTAGCGGGAGGAATTGAGCAGTTCTTC
CASSESLAGGIEQFF
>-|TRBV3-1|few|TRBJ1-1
TGTGCCAGCAGCCAAGAGGGGATCACTGAAGCTTTCTTT
CASSQEGITEAFF
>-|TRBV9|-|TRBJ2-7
TGTGCCAGCAGCTCTGGGGCTGTTGAACTCTACGAGCAGTACTTC
CASSSGAVELYEQYF
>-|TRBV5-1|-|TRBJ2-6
TGCGCCAGCAGCTTGCGGTCAGGGCGAGCTGGGGCCAACGTCCTGACTTTC
CASSLRSGRAGANVLTF
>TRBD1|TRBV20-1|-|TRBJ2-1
TGCAGTGCTACCCAGGGGGTGAATGAGCAGTTCTTC
CSATQGVNEQFF
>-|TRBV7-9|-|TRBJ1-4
TGTGCCAGCAGCCCTGGAGGGGGGCGGACTAATGAAAAACTGTTTTTT
CASSPGGGRTNEKLFF
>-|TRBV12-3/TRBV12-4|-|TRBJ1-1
TGTGCCAGCACAGAACAGGGACTTTTGAACACTGAAGCTTTCTTT
CASTEQGLLNTEAFF
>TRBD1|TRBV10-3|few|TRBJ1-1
TGTGCCCTGGGGACAGGGGGCAACACTGAAGCTTTCTTT
CALGTGGNTEAFF
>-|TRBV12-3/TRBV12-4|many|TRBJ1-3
TGTGCCAGCAGTTTTGGGTCAGATGGAAACACCATATATTTT
CASSFGSDGNTIYF
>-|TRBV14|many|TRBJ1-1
TGTGCCAGCAGCCTTTCTCGACGGGGCAGGACTGAAGCTTTCTTT
CASSLSRRGRTEAFF
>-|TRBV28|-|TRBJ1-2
TGTGCCAGCAGTTTATCGGGACGGAACTATGGCTACACCTTC
CASSLSGRNYGYTF
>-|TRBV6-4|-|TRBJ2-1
TGTGCCAGCAGTAGGACTCGGTCGGGTTACAATGAGCAGTTCTTC
CASSRTRSGYNEQFF
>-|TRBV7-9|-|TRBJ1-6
TGTGCCAGCAGCTTAGGGATAGGGTATTCACCCCTCCACTTT
CASSLGIGYSPLHF
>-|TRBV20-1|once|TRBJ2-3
TGCAGTGCTAGGTCCGGGTTTAGCACAGATACGCAGTATTTT
CSARSGFSTDTQYF
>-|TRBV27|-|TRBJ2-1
TGTGCCAGCAGGGGTAGCGACTACTCCTACAATGAGCAGTTCTTC
CASRGSDYSYNEQFF
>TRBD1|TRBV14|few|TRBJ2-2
TGTGCCAGCAGCCAAGAACAGGGGGGATCCACCGGGGAGCTGTTTTTT
CASSQEQGGSTGELFF
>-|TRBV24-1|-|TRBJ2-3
TGTGCCACCAGTGTTAGCGCGGAGGGCACAGATACGCAGTATTTT
CATSVSAEGTDTQYF
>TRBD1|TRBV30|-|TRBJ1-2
TGTGCCTGGAGTACGACAGGGGACGGCGGCTACACCTTC
CAWSTTGDGGYTF
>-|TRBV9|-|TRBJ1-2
TGTGCCAGCAGCGTACGTCAACAGAACGGCTACACCTTC
CASSVRQQNGYTF
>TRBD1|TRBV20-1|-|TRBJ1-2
TGCAGTGCTAGAGACAGGGGGAGCTATGGCTACACCTTC
CSARDRGSYGYTF
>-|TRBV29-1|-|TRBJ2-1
TGCAGCGTTGTTCGGGGTCCTAATGAGCAGTTCTTC
CSVVRGPNEQFF
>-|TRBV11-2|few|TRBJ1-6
TGTGCCAGCAGCTTAGACGGCCAGTATAATTCACCCCTCCACTTT
CASSLDGQYNSPLHF